This TCR beta chain derives from a study of T cell responses to AZD1222 COVID-19 vaccine. Sequencing used immunoSEQ multiplex PCR; TCRdb keeps in-frame clones, though not all of them. The sample lists 120,000 to 150,000 clones; about 93% were seen once. CDR3 size: 14 residues. Trimming took 4 bases from V and 0 from J, leaving 8 bases between them. CDR1 is SNHLY and CDR2 is FYNNEI in the germline V gene. Here the sequenced sample was peripheral blood, taken on day 0 of AZD1222 vaccination. This TCR came from an adult in good health. The chain recombines TRBV2 with TRBJ2-3; tentatively, D is TRBD2 (5 bases). The CDR3 is CASSAGISTDTQYF. CDR3 DNA: TGTGCCAGCAGTGCCGGGATAAGCACAGATACGCAGTATTTT.